The 6 T cell receptor beta chains reported below all come from one sample, sequenced in a study of blood T cell repertoires in COVID-19. The data were produced by immunoSEQ multiplex PCR, yet TCRdb's version contains in-frame clones alone and is incomplete. The sample shows about 270,000 clones, around 85% of them seen only once. The sample taken for sequencing was peripheral blood. Receptor source: a human donor with COVID-19, enrolled during active disease. The donor label of this sample is uncertain.

The V and J genes are TRBV11-2 and TRBJ1-6, with TRBD1 as a possible D gene (6 bases). The CDR3 contains 15 residues. Germline CDR1 reads SGHAT; CDR2 reads FQNNGV. The V end lost 5 bases, the J end lost 4 bases, and 12 bases lay between the germline ends. CDR3 nucleotide sequence: TGTGCCAGCAGCGCAGACAGGTCATATAATTCACCCCTCCACTTT. Translating it yields CASSADRSYNSPLHF.

The chain is built from TRBV5-6 and TRBJ1-1; 9 nucleotides line up with TRBD1. From germline, CDR1 is SGHDT and CDR2 YYEEEE. The CDR3 loop spans 14 amino acids. Trimming removed 4 bases from V and 10 bases from J; junction bases left unmatched: 11. CDR3 DNA sequence: TGTGCCAGCAGCCCACAGGGGGCCGGTCGAGTAGCTTTCTTT. As protein: CASSPQGAGRVAFF.

V is TRBV18 and J is TRBJ2-5, with 8 positions matching TRBD2. The CDR3 loop spans 17 amino acids. Germline V gives CDR1 KGHSH, CDR2 LQKENI. The junction had 10 bases not matched to a gene; V was cut back by 1 base and J by 3 bases. CDR3 nucleotide sequence: TGTGCCAGCTCACCACAAACGGGAGGGCGTACGGAAGAGACCCAGTACTTC. This codes for CASSPQTGGRTEETQYF.

The CDR3 is CASKPDRGHTGELFF. Here the CDR3 DNA reads TGTGCCAGCAAACCCGACAGGGGGCACACCGGGGAGCTGTTTTTT. The J gene is TRBJ2-2, the V gene TRBV6-5; 10 nucleotides agree with TRBD1. The CDR3 spans 15 residues. V was clipped by 7 bases and J by 3 bases; unmatched bases: 5. Germline V gene lookup returns CDR1 MNHEY and CDR2 SVGAGI.

The chain links TRBV19 to TRBJ1-3; no firm D call. This CDR3 region has 14 residues. Germline V gives CDR1 LNHDA, CDR2 SQIVND (reference sequence). Trimming stripped 6 bases from V and 1 base from J, with 10 bases between. The CDR3 region is CASRQQVSGNTIYF. For the CDR3, the DNA is TGTGCCAGTAGACAGCAGGTTTCTGGAAACACCATATATTTT.

This clone was observed a few times. The chain combines TRBV27 with TRBJ2-5; 8 bases line up with TRBD2. The CDR3 totals 13 residues. The V gene end was trimmed by 2 bases and the J gene end by 7 bases; junction bases not matched to a gene: 3. Germline V lookup: CDR1 MNHEY, CDR2 SMNVEV (reference sequence). The DNA of the CDR3 is TGTGCCAGCAGTTTAGCGGGGGGCCGGACCCAGTACTTC. Translating gives CASSLAGGRTQYF.